This TCR beta chain appears in the sequencing data of a study of post-analysis software for immune sequencing data. Regarding the study as a whole: The study found TRBV5-6, TRBV5-1 and TRBV20-1 among a few TRBV segments more frequent in patients than controls.

The CDR3 length is 14 residues. The V end was cut by 2 bases, the J end by 7 bases, with 12 bases between. Germline V gene sequence: CDR1 MNHEY, CDR2 SVGAGI. This clonotype was detected many times. The antigen remains undetermined. Carried by the TCR beta cDNA libraries were unique molecular identifiers. It was from approximately 0.91 to 9.4 million T cells that 500,000 to 600,000 cDNA molecules came. TCRdb used MiXCR to reprocess the PCR reads, holding one entry per CDR3 protein. The data hold over 250,000 distinct CDR3 sequences, with 36% observed a single time. This clonotype was obtained from a girl aged 5 to 17 with multiple sclerosis. The sample was blood. The chain links TRBV6-5 to TRBJ2-1; perhaps TRBD2 as D (6 bases). This CDR3 reads CASSYGGVENEQFF. CDR3 nucleotide sequence: TGTGCCAGCAGTTACGGCGGGGTTGAGAATGAGCAGTTCTTC.